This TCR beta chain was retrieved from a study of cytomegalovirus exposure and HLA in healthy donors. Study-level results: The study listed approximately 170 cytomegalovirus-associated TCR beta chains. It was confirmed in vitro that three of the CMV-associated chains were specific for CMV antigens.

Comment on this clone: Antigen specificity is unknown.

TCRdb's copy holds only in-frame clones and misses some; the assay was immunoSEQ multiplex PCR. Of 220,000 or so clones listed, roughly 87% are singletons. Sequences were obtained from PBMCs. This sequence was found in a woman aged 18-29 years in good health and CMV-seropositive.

The chain's CDR3 is CASSTGGSFLEQYF. The CDR3 DNA reads as TGTGCCAGCAGCACTGGTGGGAGCTTCCTCGAGCAGTACTTC. The rearrangement uses TRBV9 and TRBJ2-7, with D possibly matching TRBD2 (5 bases). V dropped 4 bases and J dropped 6 bases, with 17 bases sitting between them. Looked up from germline, CDR1 is SGDLS and CDR2 is YYNGEE. The CDR3 loop spans 14 amino acids.